The 23 T cell receptor beta chains below all came from one sample that was sequenced in a study of cytomegalovirus exposure and HLA in healthy donors. It was with 60 Vbeta and 13 Jbeta primers that the PCR ran. Libraries were prepared by immunoSEQ multiplex PCR; TCRdb keeps only in-frame clonotypes and omits some of them. The top ten hold 2.1% of the sample, which has 100,000 to 120,000 clones, 70% to 80% seen once. Sequences were obtained from PBMCs. The receptors come from a man aged 25-45 years in good health and CMV-seronegative.

V and J are TRBV19 and TRBJ2-1; tentative D call: TRBD2 (6 bases). The V end lost 5 bases, the J end lost 4 bases, and 21 bases lay between the germline ends. CDR1 is LNHDA, CDR2 SQIVND, per germline (reference sequence). This CDR3 has 17 amino acids. CDR3 nucleotides: TGTGCCAGTAGTCCCTCGCATCCCGGGACTTCTTACAATGAGCAGTTCTTC. It yields the protein CASSPSHPGTSYNEQFF.

The chain joins TRBV10-3 to TRBJ2-5, with 7 positions matching TRBD1. The J segment lost 7 bases and the V segment lost 3 bases, leaving 5 bases of the junction unmatched. The CDR3 runs 13 residues. Germline V lookup: CDR1 ENHRY, CDR2 SYGVKD. The CDR3 DNA reads TGTGCCATCAGTGACAGGGGGTCTACGACCCAGTACTTC. Amino acid sequence: CAISDRGSTTQYF.

The V call is TRBV6-5, the J call TRBJ2-7; 11 bases are a match to TRBD1. The V and J ends lost 4 bases and 2 bases, in that order; junction bases with no gene match: 7. This CDR3 is built from 16 residues. Germline CDR1 reads MNHEY; CDR2 reads SVGAGI. Here the CDR3 DNA reads TGTGCCAGCAGTTCTATCCTGGGACAGGGGGCCTACGAGCAGTACTTC. Encoded protein: CASSSILGQGAYEQYF.

The chain has TRBV15 and TRBJ1-4; a weak D match, TRBD1 (6 bases). The germline CDR1 and CDR2 sequences are LNHNV and YYDKDF (reference sequence). V shed 0 bases and J shed 5 bases, with 13 bases lying between them. This CDR3 has 16 amino acids. CDR3 sequence (DNA): TGTGCCACCAGCAGAGATTTGACAGGCGACAATGAAAAACTGTTTTTT. Its translation: CATSRDLTGDNEKLFF.

This clone has a handful of counts. The genes are TRBV7-6 and TRBJ2-7, with D perhaps TRBD1 (6 bases). The V end lost 4 bases, the J end lost 4 bases, and 11 bases lay between the germline ends. Germline V gene sequence: CDR1 SGHVS, CDR2 FNYEAQ. The CDR3 runs to 13 residues. This CDR3 reads CASSSTDRYEQYF. The CDR3 DNA reads as TGTGCCAGCAGCTCAACGGACAGATACGAGCAGTACTTC. Filled out from reference TRBV7-6 and TRBJ2-7, the complete variable domain reads GAGVSQSPRYKVTKRGQDVALRCDPISGHVSLYWYRQALGQGPEFLTYFNYEAQQDKSGLPNDRFSAERPEGSISTLTIQRTEQRDSAMYRCASSSTDRYEQYFGPGTRLTVT.

This clone has just a few counts. V gene TRBV29-1 combines with J gene TRBJ1-4; weak D call: TRBD1 (5 bases). Looked up from germline, CDR1 is SQVTM and CDR2 is ANQGSEA. This CDR3 spans 12 amino acids. The germline V and J ends were trimmed by 3 bases and 3 bases, with 5 bases remaining between them. CDR3 sequence: CSVETANEKLFF. CDR3 sequence (DNA): TGCAGCGTTGAGACAGCTAATGAAAAACTGTTTTTT.

The rearrangement uses TRBV19 and TRBJ1-1, with D perhaps TRBD1 (6 bases). Trimming took 3 bases from V and 6 from J, leaving 11 bases between them. The CDR3 spans 13 residues. The germline gives CDR1 LNHDA, CDR2 SQIVND (reference sequence). The CDR3 loop is CASSIQGRAEAFF. The CDR3 region has the DNA TGTGCCAGTAGTATCCAGGGGCGCGCTGAAGCTTTCTTT. The whole variable domain, remainder taken from reference TRBV19 and TRBJ1-1, is DGGITQSPKYLFRKEGQNVTLSCEQNLNHDAMYWYRQDPGQGLRLIYYSQIVNDFQKGDIAEGYSVSREKKESFPLTVTSAQKNPTAFYLCASSIQGRAEAFFGQGTRLTVV.

The V call is TRBV14, the J call TRBJ2-7; D not certain. This CDR3 contains 13 residues. Germline assignment: CDR1 SGHDN and CDR2 FVKESK. The CDR3 DNA reads TGTGCCAGCAGCCGAAGCGAGAAATGGGTCCTGCTCGTC. Translation gives CASSRSEKWVLLV.

The rearrangement uses TRBV20-1 and TRBJ1-1; D gene uncertain. With 4 bases removed from V and 6 bases from J, the gap between germline ends came to 9 bases. This CDR3 region has 11 residues. Germline V gene data show CDR1 as DFQATT and CDR2 as SNEGSKA (reference sequence). CDR3: CSAIRLAEAFF. DNA for the CDR3: TGCAGTGCTATAAGACTCGCTGAAGCTTTCTTT.

V gene TRBV19 combines with J gene TRBJ2-7, with a possible D match to TRBD2 (6 bases). Trimming removed 4 bases at V and 3 bases at J, with 13 bases between. Germline CDR1 and CDR2: LNHDA and SQIVND (reference sequence). This CDR3 contains 14 residues. CDR3 nucleotides: TGTGCCAGTAGTAACGGGGACTTTCTCTACGAGCAGTACTTC. Translating gives CASSNGDFLYEQYF.

The chain is built from TRBV7-2 and TRBJ2-3; TRBD1 matches 7 bases. V trimming: 3 bases; J trimming: 6 bases; junction bases outside the gene matches: 6. The CDR3 totals 14 residues. Per the germline V gene, CDR1 is SGHTA and CDR2 is FQGNSA. The CDR3 loop reads CASSFPRGPDTQYF. The CDR3 DNA sequence: TGTGCCAGCAGCTTTCCAAGGGGGCCTGATACGCAGTATTTT.

The chain couples TRBV21-1 to TRBJ2-6; TRBD2 is taken as the D call from the table, unchecked against the DNA. TRBV21-1 is labeled a pseudogene. The CDR3 sequence is 17 residues long. The CDR3 sequence is CASDSGTTGRRANVLTF. The DNA of the CDR3 is TGTGCCAGCGACAGCGGGACGACCGGTAGGAGGGCCAACGTCCTGACTTTC.

The chain employs TRBV6-5 and TRBJ2-7; D may be TRBD1 (5 bases). V was clipped by 2 bases and J by 9 bases, with 8 bases between them. This CDR3 is built from 11 residues. The germline gives CDR1 MNHEY, CDR2 SVGAGI. The CDR3 is CASSYQGLQYF. DNA for the CDR3: TGTGCCAGCAGTTACCAGGGTTTGCAGTACTTC.

This clone was seen just once. V usage is TRBV29-1 and J usage is TRBJ2-3, with TRBD2 matching over 10 bases. Unmatched junction bases numbered 3, after V lost 5 bases and J lost 4 bases. Per germline, CDR1 SQVTM and CDR2 ANQGSEA. This CDR3 region has 13 residues. DNA of the CDR3: TGCAGCGTTACCGGGACTAGCGCAGATACGCAGTATTTT. It specifies CSVTGTSADTQYF.

The sample holds a few counts of this clone. This chain joins TRBV25-1 and TRBJ1-2; possibly TRBD1 for D (5 bases). Trimming shortened V by 5 bases and J by 7 bases, and 11 bases separated the two germline ends. Germline loops: CDR1 MGHDK, CDR2 SYGVNS. The CDR3 sequence is 12 residues long. The CDR3: CASSRQGLGYTF. The DNA for the CDR3 is TGTGCCAGCAGTCGCCAGGGCCTTGGCTACACCTTC.

This chain links TRBV5-1 with TRBJ2-5, with 8 positions matching TRBD2. The ends lost 3 bases at V and 5 bases at J; junction bases unmatched: 6. There are 14 residues in the CDR3. Germline assignment: CDR1 SGHRS and CDR2 YFSETQ. CDR3: CASSSRLARETQYF. In DNA, the CDR3 is TGCGCCAGCAGCTCCCGACTAGCGCGGGAGACCCAGTACTTC.

This rearrangement joins TRBV28 to TRBJ1-3; TRBD1 is a possible D gene (6 bases). Germline CDR1 and CDR2: MDHEN and SYDVKM. The V end was cut by 6 bases, the J end by 0 bases, with 12 bases between. The CDR3 length is 15 residues. The chain's CDR3 is CASRGQGLSGNTIYF. In nucleotides, the CDR3 is TGTGCCAGCAGGGGTCAGGGGCTCTCTGGAAACACCATATATTTT.

This clone showed up just a few times. The chain links TRBV6-1 to TRBJ2-1; 7 bases match TRBD2. Germline loops: CDR1 MNHNS, CDR2 SASEGT. Trimming at V came to 6 bases and at J to 5 bases, leaving 10 bases not matched to a gene. There are 15 residues in the CDR3. The CDR3 loop is CASSGQLGGDNEQFF. DNA for the CDR3: TGTGCCAGCAGCGGACAACTGGGGGGGGACAATGAGCAGTTCTTC.

This sequence joins TRBV7-9 and TRBJ2-1; 12 bases fit TRBD2. The germline V gene encodes CDR1 SEHNR and CDR2 FQNEAQ (reference sequence). The CDR3 covers 15 residues. Trimming cost V 5 bases and J 4 bases; bases outside gene matches: 3. The CDR3 reads CASSLTSGRYNEQFF. DNA of the CDR3: TGTGCCAGCAGCCTAACTAGCGGGAGGTACAATGAGCAGTTCTTC.

The chain uses TRBV5-1 and TRBJ1-4, with 8 nucleotides matching TRBD1. CDR3 length equals 14 residues. V shed 2 bases, J shed 6 bases, and the junction held 3 bases outside the gene matches. The germline gives CDR1 SGHRS, CDR2 YFSETQ. This CDR3 reads CASSLQGVDEKLFF. In nucleotides, the CDR3 is TGCGCCAGCAGCTTACAGGGGGTTGATGAAAAACTGTTTTTT.

The rearrangement links TRBV28 to TRBJ1-1; D is uncertain. V was pared by 3 bases and J by 5 bases, with 13 bases between. CDR3 length equals 14 residues. Germline lookup yields CDR1 MDHEN and CDR2 SYDVKM. This CDR3 is CASSLEGWQTEAFF. The CDR3 DNA sequence: TGTGCCAGCAGTTTGGAGGGATGGCAAACTGAAGCTTTCTTT.

V and J are TRBV21-1 and TRBJ1-3; TRBD1 is the table's D call and was not checked against the DNA. TRBV21-1 is designated a pseudogene. This CDR3 is built from 14 residues. This chain's CDR3 is CAPGGRASGNTIYF. The CDR3 region has the DNA TGTGCCCCAGGGGGCAGAGCCTCCGGAAACACCATATATTTT.

This clone was picked up one time. The rearrangement uses TRBV9 and TRBJ2-1; the match to TRBD2 covers 7 bases. V shed 3 bases, J shed 10 bases, and the junction held 1 base outside the gene matches. The CDR3 runs 11 residues. Germline lookup yields CDR1 SGDLS and CDR2 YYNGEE. In nucleotides, the CDR3 is TGTGCCAGCAGCGGCGGGGGAGAGCAGTTCTTC. Amino acids: CASSGGGEQFF.